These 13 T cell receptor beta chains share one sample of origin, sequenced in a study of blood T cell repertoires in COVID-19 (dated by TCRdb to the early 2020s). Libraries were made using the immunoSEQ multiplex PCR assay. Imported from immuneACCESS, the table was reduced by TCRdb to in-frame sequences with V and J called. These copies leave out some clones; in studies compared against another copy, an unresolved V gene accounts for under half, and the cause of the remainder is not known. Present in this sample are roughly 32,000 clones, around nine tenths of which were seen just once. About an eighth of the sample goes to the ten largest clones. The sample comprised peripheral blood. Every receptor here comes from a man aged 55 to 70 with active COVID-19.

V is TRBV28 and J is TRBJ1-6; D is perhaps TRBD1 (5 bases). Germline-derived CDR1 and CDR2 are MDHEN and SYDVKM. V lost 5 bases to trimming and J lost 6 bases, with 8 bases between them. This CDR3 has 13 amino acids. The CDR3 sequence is CASSVQGNSPLHF. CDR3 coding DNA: TGTGCCAGCAGTGTGCAGGGTAATTCACCCCTCCACTTT.

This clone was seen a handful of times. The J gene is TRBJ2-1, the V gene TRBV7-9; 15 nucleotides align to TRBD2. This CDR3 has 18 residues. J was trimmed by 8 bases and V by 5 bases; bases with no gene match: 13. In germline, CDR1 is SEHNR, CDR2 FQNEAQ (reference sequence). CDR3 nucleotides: TGTGCCAGCAGCCATAACCCGGGACTAGCGGGGGGCGCGGATGAGCAGTTCTTC. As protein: CASSHNPGLAGGADEQFF.

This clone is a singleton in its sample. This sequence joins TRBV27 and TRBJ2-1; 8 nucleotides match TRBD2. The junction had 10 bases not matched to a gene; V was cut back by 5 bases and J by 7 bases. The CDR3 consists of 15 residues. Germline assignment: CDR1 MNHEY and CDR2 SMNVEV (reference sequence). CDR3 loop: CASSRSGAQGNEQFF. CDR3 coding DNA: TGTGCCAGCAGTCGTAGCGGGGCCCAGGGAAATGAGCAGTTCTTC.

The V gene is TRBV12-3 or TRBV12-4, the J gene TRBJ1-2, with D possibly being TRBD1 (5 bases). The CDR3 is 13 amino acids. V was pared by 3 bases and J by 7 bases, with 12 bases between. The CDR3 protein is CASSFSLRGGYTF. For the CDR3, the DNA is TGTGCCAGCAGTTTCTCATTAAGGGGTGGCTACACCTTC.

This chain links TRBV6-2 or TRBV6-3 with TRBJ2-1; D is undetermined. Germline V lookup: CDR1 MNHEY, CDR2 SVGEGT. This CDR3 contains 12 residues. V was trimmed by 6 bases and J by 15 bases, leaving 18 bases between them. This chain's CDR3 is CASSLLSRDAFF. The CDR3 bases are TGTGCCAGCAGCCTACTATCTCGCGACGCGTTCTTC.

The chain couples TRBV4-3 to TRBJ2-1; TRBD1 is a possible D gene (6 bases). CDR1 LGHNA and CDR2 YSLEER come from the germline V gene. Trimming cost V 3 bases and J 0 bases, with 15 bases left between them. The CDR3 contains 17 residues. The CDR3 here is CASSHLTGPSSYNEQFF. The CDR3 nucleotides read TGCGCCAGCAGCCATCTCACAGGGCCTAGCTCCTACAATGAGCAGTTCTTC.

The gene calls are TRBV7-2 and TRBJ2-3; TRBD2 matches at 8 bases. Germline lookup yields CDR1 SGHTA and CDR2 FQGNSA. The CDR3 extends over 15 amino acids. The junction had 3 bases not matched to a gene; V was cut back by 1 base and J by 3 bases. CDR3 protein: CASSLVTGGTDTQYF. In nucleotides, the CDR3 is TGTGCCAGCAGCTTAGTTACGGGGGGGACAGATACGCAGTATTTT.

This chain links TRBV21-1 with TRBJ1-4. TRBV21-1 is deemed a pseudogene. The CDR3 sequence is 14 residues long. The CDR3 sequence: CASSIRWFGEKLFF. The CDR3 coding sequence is TGTGCCAGCAGCATTAGGTGGTTCGGGGAAAAACTGTTTTTT.

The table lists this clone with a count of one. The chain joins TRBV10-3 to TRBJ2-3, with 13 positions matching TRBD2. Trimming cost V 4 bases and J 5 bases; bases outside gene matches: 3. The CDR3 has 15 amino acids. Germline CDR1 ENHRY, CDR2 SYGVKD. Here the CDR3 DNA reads TGTGCCATCAGTGCCACTAGCGGGGGGGTAGATACGCAGTATTTT. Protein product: CAISATSGGVDTQYF.

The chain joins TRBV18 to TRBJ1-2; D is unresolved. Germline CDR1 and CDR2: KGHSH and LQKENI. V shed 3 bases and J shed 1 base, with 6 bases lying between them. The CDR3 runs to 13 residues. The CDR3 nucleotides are TGTGCCAGCTCACCGGGAGTTAACTATGGCTACACCTTC. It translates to CASSPGVNYGYTF.

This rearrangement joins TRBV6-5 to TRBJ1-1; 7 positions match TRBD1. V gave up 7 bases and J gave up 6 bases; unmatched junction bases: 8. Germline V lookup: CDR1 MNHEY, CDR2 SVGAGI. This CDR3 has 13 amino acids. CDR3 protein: CASITTGEAEAFF. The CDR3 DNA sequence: TGTGCCAGCATAACTACAGGGGAGGCTGAAGCTTTCTTT.

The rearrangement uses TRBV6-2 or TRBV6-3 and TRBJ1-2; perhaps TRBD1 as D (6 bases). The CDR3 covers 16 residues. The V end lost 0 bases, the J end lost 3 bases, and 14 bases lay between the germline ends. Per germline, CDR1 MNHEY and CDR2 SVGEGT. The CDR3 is CASSYSSQGQHYGYTF. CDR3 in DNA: TGTGCCAGCAGTTACTCGAGCCAGGGGCAGCACTATGGCTACACCTTC.

CDR3 nucleotides: TGTGCCAGCAGCGTAGGGCAGGGCGGCACTGAAGCTTTCTTT. It is translated as CASSVGQGGTEAFF. The chain uses TRBV9 and TRBJ1-1; D may be TRBD1 (5 bases). Per germline, CDR1 SGDLS and CDR2 YYNGEE. The CDR3 loop spans 14 amino acids. Deletions cut 0 bases from V and 4 bases from J, with 10 bases between.